This T cell receptor beta chain is from a study of blood T cell repertoires in COVID-19. Across the whole study: Nucleic acid was either cDNA or gDNA, and it came from T cells, B-cell-depleted T cells, or PBMCs.

Original analysis: The authors estimated nucleated cell counts from reference gene primer amplification. The method was immunoSEQ multiplex PCR; TCRdb's version includes in-frame clones alone and lacks a portion of them. V and J calls and clone size are as listed in that table; D and trimming were resolved from the DNA. This table holds about 270,000 clones, more than 70% found once. The study recruited people aged 18 to 89 years across roughly 25 US areas. This sequence originates from a woman aged 60 to 75 in a cohort exposed to, infected with or recovered from COVID-19 (not recorded which). Source material: PBMCs or T cells enriched from blood (not recorded which).

The CDR3 sequence: CASSLMGALGTEAFF. CDR3 in DNA: TGTGCCAGCAGTTTAATGGGGGCTTTAGGCACTGAAGCTTTCTTT. The chain recombines TRBV27 with TRBJ1-1, with a tentative D call TRBD1 (6 bases). CDR3 length: 15 residues. V lost 2 bases and J 4 bases, leaving 14 bases between the germline ends. Germline values: CDR1 MNHEY, CDR2 SMNVEV (reference sequence).